The clone carrying this T cell receptor (beta chain) was seen only a few times. The CDR3 has 16 residues. The germline V gene has CDR1 MNHEY and CDR2 SMNVEV (reference sequence). V was clipped by 5 bases and J by 8 bases; unmatched bases: 13. The data were obtained in a study of T cells in Graves' hyperthyroidism and ophthalmopathy. TCR beta CDR3 regions were amplified from RNA. Using the HTBI primer set, a first-round RT-PCR was run on the TCR CDR3. Using its own MiXCR run on the multiplex PCR reads, TCRdb lists one record per CDR3 protein. Among hundreds of thousands of distinct CDR3 sequences listed, 15% to 20% were seen once.

This TCR derives from a woman between 25 and 40 years old with Graves' hyperthyroidism. Specimen: blood. J is TRBJ2-1 and V is TRBV27, with TRBD1 matching 9 bases. The CDR3 reads CASSGFPGQGSDEQFF. DNA for the CDR3: TGTGCCAGCAGTGGATTTCCGGGACAGGGATCGGATGAGCAGTTCTTC.